Below are 25 T cell receptor beta chains sequenced from a single sample in a study of blood T cells in healthy people across ages. Alongside a J-beta primer mix, a sample-barcoded 5' primer served in a second PCR lasting roughly 7 to 11 cycles. TCRdb re-called the 5' RACE reads through MiXCR, storing one row per CDR3 protein. Of some 1.6 million distinct CDR3 sequences listed, around 35% are singletons. Sequenced input: blood. These receptors were obtained from a woman in her 30s in good health.

The table lists this clonotype with many counts. V is TRBV10-3 and J is TRBJ2-5; the D is unclear. Looked up from germline, CDR1 is ENHRY and CDR2 is SYGVKD. V lost 3 bases and J 4 bases, leaving 12 bases between the germline ends. CDR3 size: 14 residues. CDR3 region: CAISDPRSPETQYF. DNA for the CDR3: TGTGCCATCAGTGACCCTCGGAGTCCAGAGACCCAGTACTTC.

The table lists this clonotype with a count of one. One end of the junction is discordant with germline, which a read error may explain. J is TRBJ2-1 and V is TRBV11-1; D is uncertain. The CDR3 is 13 amino acids. Germline V CDR1 and CDR2: SGHAT, FQDESV (reference sequence). CDR3 region: CASSLGSYNEQLF. The CDR3 DNA sequence: TGTGCCAGCAGCTTAGGCTCCTACAATGAGCAGTTGTTC. Variable domain in full (rest from reference TRBV11-1 and TRBJ2-1): EAEVAQSPRYKITEKSQAVAFWCDPISGHATLYWYRQILGQGPELLVQFQDESVVDDSQLPKDRFSAERLKGVDSTLKIQPAELGDSAMYLCASSLGSYNEQLFGPGTRLTVL.

This chain connects TRBV7-6 to TRBJ2-2; TRBD2 aligns across 7 bases. This CDR3 has 16 amino acids. Germline loops: CDR1 SGHVS, CDR2 FNYEAQ. The V and J ends lost 2 bases and 6 bases, in that order; junction bases with no gene match: 9. CDR3 in DNA: TGTGCCAGCAGCTTATATCAGGCGGCGGGGGCCGGGGAGCTGTTTTTT. Amino acid sequence: CASSLYQAAGAGELFF.

CDR3 coding DNA: TGTGCCAGCAGGGAGGGACCCTCAGCCTACACTGAAGCTTTCTTT. As protein: CASREGPSAYTEAFF. The rearrangement joins TRBV7-6 to TRBJ1-1, with a weak D call TRBD1 (5 bases). The CDR3 has 15 residues. V was trimmed by 6 bases and J by 3 bases, leaving 17 bases between them. Germline V gives CDR1 SGHVS, CDR2 FNYEAQ.

The rearrangement joins TRBV18 to TRBJ1-1; D call uncertain. This CDR3 spans 16 amino acids. V was pared by 0 bases and J by 1 base, with 12 bases between. Germline V gene lookup returns CDR1 KGHSH and CDR2 LQKENI. CDR3 DNA: TGTGCCAGCTCACCACCGCGCCTCGGATCGAACACTGAAGCTTTCTTT. Translation gives CASSPPRLGSNTEAFF.

This clonotype was detected ten times or more. This chain uses TRBV4-1 with TRBJ2-3; TRBD2 aligns across 9 bases. CDR3 length: 15 amino acids. The germline CDR1 and CDR2 sequences are MGHRA and YSYEKL. The V gene end was trimmed by 3 bases and the J gene end by 6 bases; junction bases not matched to a gene: 7. The CDR3 region has the DNA TGCGCCAGCAGCCAGCGGGAGGGCCTAGCCGATACGCAGTATTTT. Its protein product is CASSQREGLADTQYF.

The chain carries TRBV5-1 and TRBJ2-4, with TRBD2 identical over 11 bases. The J call may be faulty, since TRBJ2-7 better matches the DNA end. The germline CDR1 and CDR2 sequences are SGHRS and YFSETQ. There are 15 residues in the CDR3. The CDR3 region has the DNA TGCGCCAGCAGCTTGGTTCTAGCGGGAGGAGACGAGCAGTACTTC. Protein product: CASSLVLAGGDEQYF.

This clonotype was counted between two and nine times. The V and J genes are TRBV20-1 and TRBJ2-1; 12 nucleotides match TRBD1. The CDR3 extends over 15 amino acids. V lost 2 bases, J lost 9 bases, and 8 bases stayed unmatched. Per germline, CDR1 DFQATT and CDR2 SNEGSKA (reference sequence). Here the CDR3 DNA reads TGCAGTGCTAGATCCAGGGACAGGGGGCCTGGTGAGCAGTTCTTC. It yields the protein CSARSRDRGPGEQFF.

This clonotype was seen a handful of times. V gene TRBV11-2 combines with J gene TRBJ2-7; no clear D gene. This CDR3 is built from 13 residues. V was cut by 8 bases and J by 3 bases, with 14 bases left in between. Germline CDR1 is SGHAT and CDR2 is FQNNGV. The CDR3 DNA follows: TGTGCCAGCCGCAGTCTCGGAAACTACGAGCAGTACTTC. Translating it yields CASRSLGNYEQYF.

This clonotype has ten or more counts. The gene calls are TRBV5-1 and TRBJ1-1; no definite D call. This CDR3 region has 11 residues. The V end lost 4 bases, the J end lost 4 bases, and 5 bases lay between the germline ends. Per the germline V gene, CDR1 is SGHRS and CDR2 is YFSETQ. The CDR3 region is CASSAGTEAFF. The CDR3 bases are TGCGCCAGCAGCGCCGGCACTGAAGCTTTCTTT.

This sequence joins TRBV28 and TRBJ1-3; D is unresolved. The CDR3 is 14 amino acids. Trimming cost V 10 bases and J 4 bases, with 17 bases left between them. Germline V gene data show CDR1 as MDHEN and CDR2 as SYDVKM. The CDR3 region has the DNA TGTGCCACCCGGTCGGGGTATAGCGGAAACACCATATATTTT. This encodes CATRSGYSGNTIYF. The whole variable domain, remainder taken from reference TRBV28 and TRBJ1-3, is DVKVTQSSRYLVKRTGEKVFLECVQDMDHENMFWYRQDPGLGLRLIYFSYDVKMKEKGDIPEGYSVSREKKERFSLILESASTNQTSMYLCATRSGYSGNTIYFGEGSWLTVV.

J is TRBJ2-5 and V is TRBV12-3 or TRBV12-4, with D perhaps matching TRBD2 (5 bases). The J call may be incorrect, as the DNA end agrees better with TRBJ2-7. This CDR3 comprises 12 residues. The CDR3: CASMPGNLEQYF. The DNA for the CDR3 is TGTGCCAGCATGCCCGGGAACCTCGAGCAGTACTTC.

This clonotype turned up a few times. CDR3: CASSIGPRSPYNEQFF. As DNA, the CDR3 is TGTGCCAGTAGTATAGGGCCCCGCTCCCCCTACAATGAGCAGTTCTTC. V usage is TRBV19 and J usage is TRBJ2-1; D is ambiguous. This CDR3 region has 16 residues. Germline CDR1 LNHDA, CDR2 SQIVND (reference sequence). Trimming cost V 1 base and J 2 bases, with 12 bases left between them.

This clonotype was observed a few times. The V call is TRBV14, the J call TRBJ1-2; no definite D call. Germline V gene sequence: CDR1 SGHDN, CDR2 FVKESK. The ends were cut back, 0 bases at V and 4 bases at J, with 12 bases in the middle. The CDR3 length is 15 residues. The chain's CDR3 is CASSQEDLVGYGYTF. The CDR3 nucleotides are TGTGCCAGCAGCCAAGAGGACCTTGTTGGCTATGGCTACACCTTC.

The chain employs TRBV7-9 and TRBJ1-1, with D possibly being TRBD1 (6 bases). The CDR3 has 13 residues. Germline values: CDR1 SEHNR, CDR2 FQNEAQ (reference sequence). V was cut by 3 bases and J by 10 bases, with 15 bases left in between. The CDR3 coding sequence is TGTGCCAGCAGCTTGCCATCGGGACATAGAGCTTTCTTT. Its translation is CASSLPSGHRAFF.

As for this clonotype: Given a much more abundant clone one base away, this may be a read error. The chain employs TRBV20-1 and TRBJ2-1, with D tentatively TRBD2 (6 bases). Germline CDR1 reads DFQATT; CDR2 reads SNEGSKA (reference sequence). The CDR3 runs to 16 residues. Trimming removed 4 bases from V and 8 bases from J, with 24 bases in between. The CDR3 spells CSANPLPGESYDEQFF. CDR3 bases: TGCAGTGCTAACCCCTTGCCGGGGGAATCGTACGATGAGCAGTTCTTC.

About this clonotype itself: A junction boundary mismatches the germline segment, possibly from a read error. This rearrangement joins TRBV6-6 to TRBJ2-1; TRBD1 aligns across 10 bases. The V gene's germline CDR1 is MNHNY and CDR2 SVGAGI (reference sequence). The CDR3 totals 15 residues. CDR3 nucleotide sequence: TGTGCCGGCAGTTTTCCGGGACAGGGGCACAATGAGCAGTTCTTC. It yields the protein CAGSFPGQGHNEQFF.

This chain uses TRBV4-2 with TRBJ2-1; 9 nucleotides line up with TRBD2. Unmatched junction bases numbered 7, after V lost 8 bases and J lost 5 bases. This CDR3 comprises 14 residues. The germline V gene has CDR1 LGHNA and CDR2 YNFKEQ. CDR3 residues: CASRAGGPNNEQFF. Here the CDR3 DNA reads TGTGCCAGCCGGGCGGGAGGGCCCAACAATGAGCAGTTCTTC.

This clonotype came up a few times. J is TRBJ2-5 and V is TRBV20-1, with TRBD2 identical over 11 bases. J lost 4 bases, V lost 1 base, and 5 bases had no gene match. The CDR3 spans 15 residues. CDR1 is DFQATT, CDR2 SNEGSKA, per germline (reference sequence). CDR3 in amino acids: CSARVAGGAPETQYF. CDR3 nucleotide sequence: TGCAGTGCTAGAGTAGCGGGGGGGGCCCCAGAGACCCAGTACTTC.

The rearrangement uses TRBV4-1 and TRBJ1-2; D unresolved. The CDR3 covers 19 residues. Germline V CDR1 and CDR2: MGHRA, YSYEKL. Trimming left V 4 bases short and J 0 bases short, with 24 bases between. As DNA, the CDR3 is TGCGCCAGCAGCCGCAGCCCCCAGCAGTGGGTCGGGGCTAACTATGGCTACACCTTC. This translates into CASSRSPQQWVGANYGYTF.

The chain is built from TRBV20-1 and TRBJ2-1; TRBD1 agrees at 7 bases. CDR1 DFQATT and CDR2 SNEGSKA come from the germline V gene (reference sequence). This CDR3 spans 13 amino acids. The trim removed 5 bases at V and 6 bases at J, leaving 7 bases unmatched. CDR3 in amino acids: CSAVTGKSNEQFF. The CDR3 DNA reads TGCAGTGCTGTGACAGGGAAAAGCAATGAGCAGTTCTTC.

This clonotype occurred many times. The chain carries TRBV12-3 or TRBV12-4 and TRBJ1-1, with D possibly matching TRBD1 (5 bases). V lost 6 bases and J 1 base, leaving 9 bases between the germline ends. The CDR3 covers 13 residues. The CDR3 DNA reads TGTGCCAGCAGCTGGGACGGGAACACTGAAGCTTTCTTT. The encoded protein is CASSWDGNTEAFF.

The sample holds a few counts of this clonotype. J is TRBJ2-7 and V is TRBV11-2; D unresolved. The germline V and J ends were trimmed by 2 bases and 2 bases, with 13 bases remaining between them. CDR1 and CDR2 from the germline V gene are SGHAT and FQNNGV. The CDR3 sequence is 15 residues long. The CDR3 nucleotides are TGTGCCAGCAGCTTATTGGGCCGGCCCCCCTACGAGCAGTACTTC. It is translated as CASSLLGRPPYEQYF.

The chain uses TRBV7-9 and TRBJ2-3, with 8 positions matching TRBD2. From germline, CDR1 is SEHNR and CDR2 FQNEAQ (reference sequence). The CDR3 runs 16 residues. V lost 5 bases and J lost 3; bases outside the gene matches: 10. CDR3 in amino acids: CASSAHGGAMTDTQYF. As DNA, the CDR3 is TGTGCCAGCAGCGCCCACGGGGGGGCAATGACAGATACGCAGTATTTT.

This chain joins TRBV21-1 and TRBJ1-5; TRBD1 is the table's D call, not checked against the DNA. TRBV21-1 is a pseudogene segment. The CDR3 is 14 amino acids. As DNA, the CDR3 is TGTGCCAGGGAAATCAGGGGTGGCAATCAGCCCCAGCATTTT. Amino acids: CAREIRGGNQPQHF.